These 12 T cell receptor beta chains share one sample of origin, sequenced in a study of blood T cell repertoires in COVID-19. The assay was immunoSEQ multiplex PCR, and TCRdb's table has in-frame clones only and misses some. There are about 120,000 clones in the sample; roughly three quarters occur only once, and approximately 8% lies in the top ten. Material: peripheral blood. The receptor source for this set is a human donor in a cohort sampled during active COVID-19.

CDR3 nucleotide sequence: TGTGCCAGCAGCTTAGTAGACAGCAGCTCCTACAATGAGCAGTTCTTC. Translation gives CASSLVDSSSYNEQFF. V is TRBV11-2 and J is TRBJ2-1; maybe TRBD1 (5 bases). The CDR3 runs 16 residues. V lost 1 base, J lost 0 bases, and 10 bases lay in between. Germline values: CDR1 SGHAT, CDR2 FQNNGV. Filled out from reference TRBV11-2 and TRBJ2-1, the complete variable domain reads EAGVAQSPRYKIIEKRQSVAFWCNPISGHATLYWYQQILGQGPKLLIQFQNNGVVDDSQLPKDRFSAERLKGVDSTLKIQPAKLEDSAVYLCASSLVDSSSYNEQFFGPGTRLTVL.

J is TRBJ1-5 and V is TRBV6-5, with TRBD1 identical over 10 bases. V trimming: 6 bases; J trimming: 1 base; junction bases outside the gene matches: 3. CDR1 and CDR2 from the germline V gene are MNHEY and SVGAGI. The CDR3 sequence is 15 residues long. CDR3 bases: TGTGCCAGCAGCCCGACAGGGGGCAGCAATCAGCCCCAGCATTTT. This codes for CASSPTGGSNQPQHF.

This clone was detected a few times. The chain employs TRBV5-1 and TRBJ2-7; maybe TRBD1 (6 bases). The germline V gene encodes CDR1 SGHRS and CDR2 YFSETQ. Trimming left V 5 bases short and J 2 bases short, with 8 bases between. The CDR3 runs to 12 residues. The CDR3 coding sequence is TGCGCCAGCAGGGGGGCAGCCTACGAGCAGTACTTC. As protein: CASRGAAYEQYF.

This CDR3 is CASRWAGTYEQYF. In DNA form, the CDR3 reads TGTGCCAGCAGGTGGGCCGGCACCTACGAGCAGTACTTC. The V and J genes are TRBV5-6 and TRBJ2-7, with D unclear. The CDR3 spans 13 residues. V lost 5 bases, J lost 2 bases, and 11 bases lay in between. Germline CDR1 reads SGHDT; CDR2 reads YYEEEE.

The chain joins TRBV9 to TRBJ1-2; 8 bases map to TRBD1. This CDR3 contains 15 residues. Germline CDR1 and CDR2: SGDLS and YYNGEE. Trimming cost V 0 bases and J 4 bases; bases outside gene matches: 5. The CDR3 reads CASSVGQGSVYGYTF. The DNA of the CDR3 is TGTGCCAGCAGCGTAGGACAGGGGTCTGTCTATGGCTACACCTTC.

The chain uses TRBV5-6 and TRBJ1-5, with D possibly matching TRBD1 (5 bases). The V gene's germline CDR1 is SGHDT and CDR2 YYEEEE. V was pared by 5 bases and J by 3 bases, with 12 bases between. The length of the CDR3 is 14 residues. For the CDR3, the DNA is TGTGCCAGCAGGAAGCAGGGCTACAATCAGCCCCAGCATTTT. This encodes CASRKQGYNQPQHF.

This clone appeared a few times. This chain joins TRBV25-1 and TRBJ2-1; D might be TRBD2 (6 bases). The CDR3 totals 14 residues. The germline V gene encodes CDR1 MGHDK and CDR2 SYGVNS. V lost 6 bases and J 3 bases, leaving 12 bases between the germline ends. CDR3 sequence: CASSGGGYYNEQFF. The CDR3 DNA reads as TGTGCCAGCAGCGGGGGTGGGTACTACAATGAGCAGTTCTTC.

This clone has just a few counts. J is TRBJ2-7 and V is TRBV19; 7 nucleotides agree with TRBD1. Germline V gene lookup returns CDR1 LNHDA and CDR2 SQIVND (reference sequence). This CDR3 contains 13 residues. V trimming: 9 bases; J trimming: 1 base; junction bases outside the gene matches: 6. Written as DNA, the CDR3 is TGTGCCAGGCCAAACAGGGGATCCTACGAGCAGTACTTC. Translating gives CARPNRGSYEQYF. Full variable domain (missing parts from reference TRBV19 and TRBJ2-7): DGGITQSPKYLFRKEGQNVTLSCEQNLNHDAMYWYRQDPGQGLRLIYYSQIVNDFQKGDIAEGYSVSREKKESFPLTVTSAQKNPTAFYLCARPNRGSYEQYFGPGTRLTVT.

The V and J genes are TRBV4-2 and TRBJ2-7; 9 bases map to TRBD1. The J segment lost 3 bases and the V segment lost 2 bases, leaving 2 bases of the junction unmatched. The CDR3 extends over 14 amino acids. The germline V gene has CDR1 LGHNA and CDR2 YNFKEQ. CDR3 region: CASSQTTGGYEQYF. The CDR3 nucleotides read TGTGCCAGCAGCCAAACGACAGGGGGCTACGAGCAGTACTTC.

This clone showed up just a few times. The chain links TRBV7-2 to TRBJ1-2; 9 nucleotides align to TRBD1. V dropped 5 bases and J dropped 8; count of bases not matched to a gene: 12. The CDR3 totals 15 residues. The germline gives CDR1 SGHTA, CDR2 FQGNSA. The CDR3 coding sequence is TGTGCCAGCAGCACGCCTACCGGGACAGGGAAGGGCTACACCTTC. Residues: CASSTPTGTGKGYTF.

This clone was observed a few times. The chain joins TRBV3-1 (or the pseudogene TRBV3-2) to TRBJ1-3; D gene unclear. V lost 0 bases and J 4 bases, leaving 10 bases between the germline ends. CDR1 and CDR2 from the germline V gene are LGHDT and YNNKEL (reference sequence). This CDR3 has 15 residues. In nucleotides, the CDR3 is TGTGCCAGCAGCCAAGATTCGGTACCGGGAAACACCATATATTTT. Its protein is CASSQDSVPGNTIYF.

V is TRBV2 and J is TRBJ1-1, with D perhaps TRBD1 (6 bases). Germline V gene data show CDR1 as SNHLY and CDR2 as FYNNEI. The germline V and J ends were trimmed by 10 bases and 4 bases, with 13 bases remaining between them. The CDR3 length is 12 residues. The CDR3 nucleotides read TGTGCCACCAAACAGGGACGCACTGAAGCTTTCTTT. It translates to CATKQGRTEAFF.